The rows below give T cell receptor beta chains drawn from one sample of a study of human T cells and chemical hapten exposure. TCRdb recomputed calls from the RACE reads with MiXCR, one row per CDR3 protein. The repertoire has under 450,000 distinct CDR3 sequences, under 6.5% of them found once; the top ten carry around 5.6%. The source was whole blood, collected in connection with sensitization to the hapten diphenylcyclopropenone (DPC). These receptors were taken from a young woman with alopecia areata. Some clones in this sample may be carry-over from other donors' samples. The CDR3 runs from the conserved cysteine through the conserved F or W. Each record gives: V gene, clone size, D gene, J gene, CDR3 DNA, CDR3 protein. D genes are given only for firm matches. Where a row states a size, it is once, few, many or the class of an expanded clone; other rows omit it.

TRBV20-1,-,-,TRBJ1-3,TGCAGTGCTAGAGATGGAGGGTCCGAGGGAGACACCATATATTTT,CSARDGGSEGDTIYF
TRBV27,many,-,TRBJ2-4,TGTGCCACCTCGACGTGGGGAAACATTCAGTACTTC,CATSTWGNIQYF
TRBV10-3,-,-,TRBJ1-2,TGTGCCATCAGTGGGATCTCTTCTTCGAGGCGGGATGGCTACACCTTC,CAISGISSSRRDGYTF
TRBV4-2,many,TRBD1,TRBJ1-1,TGTGCCAGCAGCCAAGAATTGGGCGCAACAGGGGACACTGAAGCTTTCTTT,CASSQELGATGDTEAFF
TRBV4-1,few,-,TRBJ1-5,TGCGCCAGCAGCCCGCTTAGGGGGGGGAATCAGCCCCAGCATTTT,CASSPLRGGNQPQHF
TRBV6-2/TRBV6-3,-,TRBD1,TRBJ1-5,TGTGCCAGCAGTGGGGACAGGGTGAGGGATCAGCCCCAGCATTTT,CASSGDRVRDQPQHF
TRBV25-1,-,-,TRBJ1-4,TGTGCCAGCAGTGCCCCCCGGGGGTGGGCTACTAATGAAAAACTGTTTTTT,CASSAPRGWATNEKLFF
TRBV6-2/TRBV6-3,-,-,TRBJ1-2,TGTGCCAGCAGTTTTACCAACCGCCCCAGGGAGGACTATGGCTACACCTTC,CASSFTNRPREDYGYTF
TRBV12-3/TRBV12-4,-,-,TRBJ2-3,TGTGCCAGCAGTTCCCAGGGGAGCGGGGGCACAGATACGCAGTATTTT,CASSSQGSGGTDTQYF
TRBV29-1,many,-,TRBJ1-1,TGCAGCGTTGGCAGGGTTTTGGACACTGAAGCTTTCTTT,CSVGRVLDTEAFF
TRBV3-1,-,-,TRBJ2-5,TGTGCCAGCAACAAAGGTCGCGAAGAGACCCAGTACTTC,CASNKGREETQYF
TRBV11-2,-,TRBD2,TRBJ2-6,TGTGCCAGCAGCCCCCGGCGGGGTGGACTAGCGGGGGGGTATTCTGGGGCCAACGTCCTGACTTTC,CASSPRRGGLAGGYSGANVLTF
TRBV12-3/TRBV12-4,many,TRBD1,TRBJ1-5,TGTGCCAGCAGCTTACAGGGGATTAGCAATCAGCCCCAGCATTTT,CASSLQGISNQPQHF
TRBV12-3/TRBV12-4,few,-,TRBJ2-7,TGTGCCAGCAGGGGGGACTTGGACTACGAGCAGTACTTC,CASRGDLDYEQYF
TRBV20-1,-,TRBD1,TRBJ2-5,TGCAGTGCTAGAGACCCGGACAGGGGCTGGGAGACCCAGTACTTC,CSARDPDRGWETQYF
TRBV28,-,-,TRBJ1-2,TGTGCCAGCAACAACGTTCAAAGAGGCTTTGGCTACACCTTC,CASNNVQRGFGYTF
TRBV9,many,-,TRBJ1-1,TGTGCCAGCAGCGCGCAATTGGACAGTGGTGAAGCTTTCTTT,CASSAQLDSGEAFF
TRBV5-1,many,-,TRBJ2-5,TGCGCCAGCAGCTTGATGGGGTCAGAGACCCAGTACTTC,CASSLMGSETQYF
TRBV15,many,-,TRBJ1-5,TGTGCCACCAGCAGAGGCATGGGGGGAGATCAGCCCCAGCATTTT,CATSRGMGGDQPQHF
TRBV6-5,-,-,TRBJ1-1,TGTGCCAGCAGACAACGCTGGCAACCTCACACTGAAGCTTTCTTT,CASRQRWQPHTEAFF
TRBV6-2/TRBV6-3,-,TRBD2,TRBJ2-3,TGTGCCAGCAGTTTTCGCATAGCGGGGACTAGCACAGATACGCAGTATTTT,CASSFRIAGTSTDTQYF
TRBV10-3,-,-,TRBJ2-7,TGTGCCATCAGTGGGCGGGATCTCGAGCAGTACTTC,CAISGRDLEQYF
TRBV7-2,many,-,TRBJ1-1,TGTGCCAGCAGCCACCCGAACACTGAAGCTTTCTTT,CASSHPNTEAFF
TRBV29-1,few,TRBD2,TRBJ2-3,TGCAGCGTTGAATGGCGCGGGGGGGACACAGATACGCAGTATTTT,CSVEWRGGDTDTQYF
TRBV27,few,TRBD2,TRBJ2-2,TGTGCCAGCACCGGGACTAGCGGGGGCCCTAGGGCCGGGGAGCTGTTTTTT,CASTGTSGGPRAGELFF
TRBV7-9,-,-,TRBJ1-6,TGTGCCAGCAGCTTAAACCAGGGGTCCTATAATTCACCCCTCCACTTT,CASSLNQGSYNSPLHF
TRBV6-2/TRBV6-3,many,-,TRBJ2-6,TGTGCCACTTCAGCCGACTCTGGGGCCAACGTCCTGACTTTC,CATSADSGANVLTF
TRBV7-9,many,TRBD1,TRBJ1-1,TGTGCCAGCAGCTTATCGCAGGGGGCTCAGGCTTTCTTT,CASSLSQGAQAFF
TRBV6-6,many,-,TRBJ1-4,TGTGCCAGCAGTTACTCGAGTTTCCAGCTTAATGAAAAACTGTTTTTT,CASSYSSFQLNEKLFF
TRBV20-1,many,TRBD1,TRBJ1-5,TGCAGTGCTAGGCACAGGGGAAAATGGCCCCAGCATTTT,CSARHRGKWPQHF
TRBV18,many,-,TRBJ1-1,TGTGCCAGCTCACCACCGGGTCGGCCGAACACTGAAGCTTTCTTT,CASSPPGRPNTEAFF
TRBV19,-,-,TRBJ1-1,TGTGCCAGTAGTATAGATAAGGGGACTGAAGCTTTCTTT,CASSIDKGTEAFF
TRBV5-1,many,-,TRBJ2-3,TGTGCCAGCAGCTTAAATGCAGATACGCAGTATTTT,CASSLNADTQYF
TRBV7-2,many,-,TRBJ1-6,TGTGCCAGCAGCTCGACAGGCCAAAATTCACCCCTCCACTTT,CASSSTGQNSPLHF
TRBV2,few,TRBD1,TRBJ1-6,TGTGCCAGCAGGCTCTCCCGGCAGGGGGCTTATTCACCCCTCCACTTT,CASRLSRQGAYSPLHF
TRBV12-3/TRBV12-4,few,TRBD1,TRBJ1-1,TGTGCCAGCAGTTTTCTAACAGGGGACGCTGAAGCTTTCTTT,CASSFLTGDAEAFF
TRBV7-9,many,-,TRBJ2-7,TGTGCCAGCAGCCCTGAACAGCACGAGCAGTACTTC,CASSPEQHEQYF
TRBV12-3/TRBV12-4,many,TRBD1,TRBJ2-1,TGTGCCAGCAGTTCGGACAGGGTCGATGAGCAGTTCTTC,CASSSDRVDEQFF
TRBV9,many,TRBD2,TRBJ2-2,TGTGCCAGCAGCCCCCTAGCGGGGGGGGACACCGGGGAGCTGTTTTTT,CASSPLAGGDTGELFF
TRBV5-6,many,-,TRBJ1-1,TGTGCCAGCAGCTGGAGGACAGACACTGAAGCTTTCTTT,CASSWRTDTEAFF
TRBV11-3,few,-,TRBJ2-2,TGTGCCAGCAGCTCGCGACAGGAATACGGGGAGCTGTTTTTT,CASSSRQEYGELFF
TRBV4-1,few,-,TRBJ2-4,TGCGCCAGCAGCCAGACGCGAGCCAAAAACATTCAGTACTTC,CASSQTRAKNIQYF